A selection of T cell receptor beta chains follows, all from one sample in a study of blood T cell repertoires in COVID-19. Generated by immunoSEQ multiplex PCR, the TCRdb table keeps only in-frame clones and is missing some. The profile covers 400,000 or so clones, with 89% appearing a single time and roughly 1.4% taken by the ten largest. What was sequenced was peripheral blood. The receptors come from a woman aged 40 to 50 with COVID-19, enrolled during active disease. Each CDR3 is given with its conserved first and last residue. Each record gives: CDR3 length, J gene, D gene, clone size, V gene, CDR3 protein, CDR3 DNA. The D gene is left open where the match is weak. Where a row states a size, it is once, few, many or the class of an expanded clone; other rows omit it.

>15|TRBJ2-3|TRBD2|once|TRBV7-3
CASSKGLGATDTQYF
TGTGCCAGCAGCAAGGGACTAGGAGCCACAGATACGCAGTATTTT
>14|TRBJ1-1|TRBD1|once|TRBV5-1
CASSYGQGGTEAFF
TGCGCCAGCAGCTACGGACAGGGTGGCACTGAAGCTTTCTTT
>14|TRBJ1-1|-|-|TRBV19
CASRRAGSELEAFF
TGTGCCAGTAGGAGGGCTGGTTCAGAACTTGAAGCTTTCTTT
>16|TRBJ2-7|TRBD1|-|TRBV5-4
CASSPPVSGGAYEQYF
TGTGCCAGCAGCCCCCCCGTTTCAGGGGGCGCCTACGAGCAGTACTTC
>13|TRBJ2-5|-|few|TRBV12-3/TRBV12-4
CASSLGAQETQYF
TGTGCCAGCAGTTTGGGGGCCCAAGAGACCCAGTACTTC
>15|TRBJ2-7|TRBD2|once|TRBV27
CASSFYLAGPYEQYF
TGTGCCAGCAGTTTTTATCTAGCGGGACCCTACGAGCAGTACTTC
>14|TRBJ2-2|-|-|TRBV5-4
CASSLDQNTGELFF
TGTGCCAGCAGCTTGGATCAGAACACCGGGGAGCTGTTTTTT
>14|TRBJ1-2|TRBD1|-|TRBV7-2
CASSMDRGGYGYTF
TGTGCCAGCAGCATGGACAGGGGTGGCTATGGCTACACCTTC
>16|TRBJ2-1|TRBD2|-|TRBV9
CASSAFLAGIYNEQFF
TGTGCCAGCAGCGCCTTCCTAGCGGGGATCTACAATGAGCAGTTCTTC
>15|TRBJ2-3|TRBD2|-|TRBV10-3
CAISESREGSDTQYF
TGTGCCATCAGTGAGTCGAGGGAGGGATCAGATACGCAGTATTTT
>17|TRBJ1-6|-|-|TRBV27
CASSPASRGTYNSPLHF
TGTGCCAGCAGTCCCGCCAGCAGGGGAACCTATAATTCACCCCTCCACTTT
>15|TRBJ2-3|TRBD2|-|TRBV10-3
CAISEGRGVTDTQYF
TGTGCCATCAGTGAGGGTCGGGGGGTGACAGATACGCAGTATTTT
>19|TRBJ2-7|TRBD1|-|TRBV6-2/TRBV6-3
CASSYPPGQGLLRVSEQYF
TGTGCCAGCAGTTACCCGCCGGGACAGGGACTATTGAGGGTTTCGGAGCAGTACTTC
>15|TRBJ1-4|TRBD1|-|TRBV7-9
CASTLGQGVGEKLFF
TGTGCCAGCACCCTAGGGCAGGGGGTCGGCGAAAAACTGTTTTTT
>17|TRBJ2-1|-|-|TRBV9
CASSVGGLAPAGNEQFF
TGTGCCAGCAGCGTAGGGGGCCTAGCGCCGGCCGGTAATGAGCAGTTCTTC
>15|TRBJ1-4|TRBD1|-|TRBV5-4
CASSLTTGGGEKLFF
TGTGCCAGCAGCTTGACGACAGGGGGAGGCGAAAAACTGTTTTTT
>15|TRBJ1-2|TRBD1|-|TRBV6-2/TRBV6-3
CASGRDSLPVMGYTF
TGTGCCAGCGGCCGGGACAGCCTACCTGTTATGGGCTACACCTTC
>16|TRBJ1-6|-|-|TRBV7-2
CASSTLHGSYNSPLHF
TGTGCCAGCAGTACTCTTCACGGCTCCTATAATTCACCCCTCCACTTT
>14|TRBJ2-5|-|once|TRBV28
CASSSPLRRETQYF
TGTGCCAGCAGTTCCCCGCTTAGGCGGGAGACCCAGTACTTC
>13|TRBJ2-1|-|-|TRBV19
CASSIQLYNEQFF
TGTGCCAGTAGTATCCAGTTATACAATGAGCAGTTCTTC
>18|TRBJ2-5|TRBD1|-|TRBV25-1
CASSDLTGTGSIGETQYF
TGTGCCAGCAGTGATCTTACCGGGACAGGGAGTATCGGAGAGACCCAGTACTTC
>13|TRBJ2-1|-|-|TRBV6-5
CASSPRSYNEQFF
TGTGCCAGCAGCCCGCGATCCTACAATGAGCAGTTCTTC
>15|TRBJ1-4|-|-|TRBV18
CASSPGRSSNEKLFF
TGTGCCAGCTCACCGGGCCGGTCCTCTAATGAAAAACTGTTTTTT
>13|TRBJ1-1|TRBD1|-|TRBV19
CASRRDRVTEAFF
TGTGCCAGTAGGCGGGACAGGGTCACTGAAGCTTTCTTT
>13|TRBJ1-1|TRBD1|-|TRBV19
CASSTRGMRQAFF
TGTGCCAGTAGTACCAGGGGGATGCGTCAAGCTTTCTTT
>13|TRBJ2-2|-|-|TRBV28
CASTQGNTGELFF
TGTGCCAGTACACAGGGGAACACCGGGGAGCTGTTTTTT
>15|TRBJ2-7|TRBD1|-|TRBV5-5
CASSLIGTGAYEQYF
TGTGCCAGCAGCTTGATAGGGACAGGGGCCTACGAGCAGTACTTC
>15|TRBJ1-1|TRBD1|-|TRBV18
CASSSRQGGNTEAFF
TGTGCCAGCTCGTCGAGACAGGGGGGCAACACTGAAGCTTTCTTT
>14|TRBJ2-1|-|-|TRBV27
CATTRAGLNSEQFF
TGTGCCACCACCAGGGCAGGGCTCAACAGTGAGCAGTTCTTC
>15|TRBJ2-1|-|-|TRBV27
CASSLSLGVGPEQFF
TGTGCCAGCAGTTTGAGCCTAGGTGTAGGCCCCGAGCAGTTCTTC
>16|TRBJ2-5|-|-|TRBV5-1
CAPLTRRPGHQETQYF
TGCGCCCCACTCACGAGGAGACCGGGACATCAAGAGACCCAGTACTTC
>13|TRBJ1-6|-|few|TRBV12-3/TRBV12-4
CASSLADNSPLHF
TGTGCCAGCAGTTTAGCCGATAATTCACCCCTCCACTTT
>15|TRBJ1-6|TRBD1|-|TRBV19
CASSTLRQGGSPLHF
TGTGCCAGTAGTACCCTGAGACAGGGCGGTTCACCCCTCCACTTT
>17|TRBJ1-5|TRBD1|-|TRBV28
CASRPTGVKYSNQPQHF
TGTGCCAGCAGACCTACAGGGGTGAAGTATAGCAATCAGCCCCAGCATTTT
>14|TRBJ1-5|-|few|TRBV27
CASSLAQFNQPQHF
TGTGCCAGCAGTTTAGCCCAGTTCAATCAGCCCCAGCATTTT
>13|TRBJ2-1|-|-|TRBV10-3
CAISGASYNEQFF
TGTGCCATCTCAGGGGCCTCTTACAATGAGCAGTTCTTC
>13|TRBJ1-6|-|-|TRBV7-2
CASSLGGRSPLHF
TGTGCCAGCAGCTTAGGAGGGAGGTCACCCCTCCACTTT
>13|TRBJ1-4|-|-|TRBV28
CASRETGYEKLFF
TGTGCCAGCAGAGAGACAGGATACGAAAAACTGTTTTTT
>16|TRBJ1-3|-|many|TRBV25-1
CASSEVKKASGNTIYF
TGTGCCAGCAGTGAAGTTAAGAAAGCGTCTGGAAACACCATATATTTT
>15|TRBJ1-6|-|-|TRBV5-1
CASSLEGGDGSPLHF
TGCGCCAGCAGCTTGGAAGGGGGGGATGGTTCACCCCTCCACTTT
>14|TRBJ2-7|TRBD1|-|TRBV5-6
CASGDRGGSYEQYF
TGTGCCAGCGGGGACAGGGGAGGCTCCTACGAGCAGTACTTC
>14|TRBJ1-1|TRBD1|-|TRBV9
CASSEGDRGPEAFF
TGTGCCAGCAGCGAGGGGGACAGGGGGCCCGAAGCTTTCTTT
>19|TRBJ2-5|TRBD2|-|TRBV5-1
CASSSQTGTSGRRMGTQYF
TGCGCCAGCAGCTCACAAACCGGGACTAGCGGGAGAAGGATGGGGACCCAGTACTTC